This T cell receptor beta chain was obtained from a study of T cells in Graves' hyperthyroidism and ophthalmopathy. Across the study: Upon initial diagnosis and before any treatment, peripheral blood was collected. Study-level points and caveats: Expanded thyroid clonotypes (above 0.001) were mostly also found in blood. Ophthalmopathy stood apart from stable hyperthyroidism in a 13 V-J model.

V lost 4 bases and J lost 9, with 11 bases in between. CDR3 length equals 12 residues. Looked up from germline, CDR1 is SGDLS and CDR2 is YYNGEE. TCR beta CDR3 regions were amplified from RNA. An initial round of RT-PCR targeting the TCR CDR3 relied on the HTBI primer set. A single record per CDR3 protein comes from TCRdb applying MiXCR to the multiplex PCR reads. The top ten hold under 8% of the sample, which has about 290,000 distinct CDR3 sequences, roughly 13% seen once. Stable Graves' hyperthyroidism meant no ophthalmopathy progression within 18 months. This clonotype has a single count. The antigen is unknown.

The specimen sequenced was blood. The receptor comes from a woman between 40 and 55 years old with Graves' hyperthyroidism. The chain recombines TRBV9 with TRBJ2-1; D gene unclear. CDR3 coding DNA: TGTGCCAGCAGCAGGCGGACGGGTGAGCAGTTCTTC. As protein: CASSRRTGEQFF.